This is a list of T cell receptor beta chains from one sample in a study of blood T cells in healthy people across ages. Each CDR3 protein gets one entry after TCRdb re-called the 5' RACE reads with MiXCR. The table records approximately 800,000 distinct CDR3 sequences, less than 80% of them present only once. Sequencing was carried out using blood. The receptor set was obtained from a man aged 25 to 40 in good health. CDR3s include the opening cysteine and the closing phenylalanine or tryptophan. D genes are given only for firm matches. Size values are once, few and many counts, or a class for expanded clones, and some rows have none.

V: TRBV5-1
J: TRBJ1-1
D: NA
size: NA
CDR3: CASSHQTGNTEAFF
DNA: TGCGCCAGCAGCCACCAGACAGGGAACACTGAAGCTTTCTTT

V: TRBV6-5
J: TRBJ2-7
D: NA
size: few
CDR3: CASSLIGQGSYEQYF
DNA: TGTGCCAGCAGTTTAATCGGGCAGGGTTCCTACGAGCAGTACTTC

V: TRBV12-3/TRBV12-4
J: TRBJ1-3
D: TRBD1
size: NA
CDR3: CASSLTGPGNTIYF
DNA: TGTGCCAGCAGTTTGACAGGGCCTGGAAACACCATATATTTT

V: TRBV5-1
J: TRBJ1-4
D: TRBD1
size: NA
CDR3: CASSPRDSTNEKLFF
DNA: TGCGCCAGCAGCCCGAGGGACAGCACTAATGAAAAACTGTTTTTT

V: TRBV20-1
J: TRBJ2-3
D: NA
size: NA
CDR3: CSLRQDPDTQYF
DNA: TGCAGTCTAAGACAGGACCCAGATACGCAGTATTTT

V: TRBV15
J: TRBJ2-1
D: TRBD2
size: NA
CDR3: CATSTSTSDHNEQFF
DNA: TGTGCCACCAGCACTTCAACTAGCGACCACAATGAGCAGTTCTTC

V: TRBV4-2
J: TRBJ1-4
D: NA
size: NA
CDR3: CASSQGPGGRATNEKLFF
DNA: TGTGCCAGCAGCCAAGGCCCCGGGGGGCGTGCAACTAATGAAAAACTGTTTTTT

V: TRBV7-2
J: TRBJ1-6
D: TRBD1
size: few
CDR3: CASSWGQGSNSPLHF
DNA: TGTGCCAGCAGCTGGGGACAGGGTAGTAATTCACCCCTCCACTTT

V: TRBV23-1
J: TRBJ2-3
D: TRBD2
size: NA
CDR3: CASSQLAGTDTQYF
DNA: TGCGCCAGCAGTCAACTAGCGGGCACAGATACGCAGTATTTT

V: TRBV7-9
J: TRBJ1-2
D: NA
size: NA
CDR3: CASSGEGCYGYTF
DNA: TGTGCCAGCAGCGGAGAGGGCTGCTATGGCTACACCTTC

V: TRBV9
J: TRBJ2-3
D: TRBD2
size: few
CDR3: CASSATSGGVHGTDTQYF
DNA: TGTGCCAGCAGCGCGACTAGCGGGGGGGTACATGGCACAGATACGCAGTATTTT

V: TRBV7-6
J: TRBJ1-1
D: NA
size: NA
CDR3: CASSPLAAGSTEAFF
DNA: TGTGCCAGCAGCCCCCTCGCAGCAGGGAGCACTGAAGCTTTCTTT

V: TRBV7-2
J: TRBJ2-3
D: TRBD2
size: NA
CDR3: CASSLTSGVADTQYF
DNA: TGCGCCAGCAGCTTGACTAGCGGGGTGGCGGATACGCAGTATTTT

V: TRBV20-1
J: TRBJ2-3
D: NA
size: NA
CDR3: CSARSTGSTDTQYF
DNA: TGCAGTGCTAGAAGCACAGGGAGTACAGATACGCAGTATTTT

V: TRBV28
J: TRBJ2-1
D: NA
size: NA
CDR3: CASSGTWGYNEQFF
DNA: TGTGCCAGCAGTGGGACGTGGGGTTACAATGAGCAGTTCTTC

V: TRBV12-3/TRBV12-4
J: TRBJ2-2
D: NA
size: NA
CDR3: CASTRTGRATGELFF
DNA: TGTGCCAGCACCAGGACAGGGAGGGCAACCGGGGAGCTGTTTTTT

V: TRBV20-1
J: TRBJ2-7
D: TRBD1
size: few
CDR3: CSATQGVAYEQYF
DNA: TGCAGTGCTACGCAGGGGGTCGCCTACGAGCAGTACTTC

V: TRBV12-3/TRBV12-4
J: TRBJ2-3
D: TRBD2
size: NA
CDR3: CASGPSGGVADTQYF
DNA: TGTGCCAGCGGGCCTAGCGGGGGGGTTGCAGATACGCAGTATTTT

V: TRBV27
J: TRBJ2-1
D: NA
size: NA
CDR3: CASRRDRDSYNEQFF
DNA: TGTGCCAGCAGAAGGGACCGAGACTCCTACAATGAGCAGTTCTTC

V: TRBV12-3/TRBV12-4
J: TRBJ2-2
D: NA
size: NA
CDR3: CASRAPGELFF
DNA: TGTGCCAGCAGGGCCCCCGGGGAGCTGTTTTTT